A selection of T cell receptor beta chains follows, all from one sample in a study of regulatory T cells in long-lasting Graves disease. Via MiXCR, TCRdb re-called the multiplex PCR reads, giving one row per CDR3 protein. This sample has hundreds of thousands of distinct CDR3 sequences, with less than 20% found just once. The sequencing here drew on peripheral blood mononuclear cells (PBMCs), taken at new diagnosis, from a patient treated with antithyroid drugs. The origin of the receptors is a female donor with Graves disease. Both conserved end residues are part of each CDR3. A D gene is named only where the DNA matches it firmly. Size tells how often a clone was seen, or its class if it is expanded.

>TRBJ2-1|few|TRBV7-3|-
CASSLWTSGDEQFF
TGTGCCAGCAGCTTATGGACGTCCGGGGATGAGCAGTTCTTC
>TRBJ2-4|few|TRBV20-1|TRBD1
CSATSTGTGQNIQYF
TGCAGTGCTACCTCGACAGGGACAGGGCAAAACATTCAGTACTTC
>TRBJ1-6|few|TRBV6-1|-
CASSVVKNSPLHF
TGTGCCAGCTCGGTAGTAAAAAATTCACCCCTCCACTTT
>TRBJ1-6|many|TRBV20-1|-
CSASHGGSSPLHF
TGCAGTGCTAGTCACGGGGGTAGTTCACCCCTCCACTTT
>TRBJ2-7|many|TRBV27|TRBD1
CASSPPGQGSEQYF
TGTGCCAGCAGTCCCCCGGGACAGGGCTCCGAGCAGTACTTC
>TRBJ2-2|few|TRBV7-9|TRBD2
CASATGTSGSGELFF
TGTGCCAGCGCGACCGGAACTAGCGGGAGTGGGGAGCTGTTTTTT
>TRBJ2-4|many|TRBV27|-
CASSRISGDIQYF
TGTGCCAGCAGCCGAATAAGTGGGGACATTCAGTACTTC
>TRBJ2-7|many|TRBV20-1|-
CSARDEGPGPLPYEQYF
TGCAGTGCTAGAGATGAGGGCCCAGGGCCCTTACCCTACGAGCAGTACTTC
>TRBJ2-5|many|TRBV12-3/TRBV12-4|-
CASSPDAEETQYF
TGTGCCAGCAGTCCGGACGCGGAAGAGACCCAGTACTTC
>TRBJ2-7|many|TRBV12-3/TRBV12-4|-
CASAIRDPINEQYF
TGTGCCAGCGCTATCCGGGACCCCATTAACGAGCAGTACTTC